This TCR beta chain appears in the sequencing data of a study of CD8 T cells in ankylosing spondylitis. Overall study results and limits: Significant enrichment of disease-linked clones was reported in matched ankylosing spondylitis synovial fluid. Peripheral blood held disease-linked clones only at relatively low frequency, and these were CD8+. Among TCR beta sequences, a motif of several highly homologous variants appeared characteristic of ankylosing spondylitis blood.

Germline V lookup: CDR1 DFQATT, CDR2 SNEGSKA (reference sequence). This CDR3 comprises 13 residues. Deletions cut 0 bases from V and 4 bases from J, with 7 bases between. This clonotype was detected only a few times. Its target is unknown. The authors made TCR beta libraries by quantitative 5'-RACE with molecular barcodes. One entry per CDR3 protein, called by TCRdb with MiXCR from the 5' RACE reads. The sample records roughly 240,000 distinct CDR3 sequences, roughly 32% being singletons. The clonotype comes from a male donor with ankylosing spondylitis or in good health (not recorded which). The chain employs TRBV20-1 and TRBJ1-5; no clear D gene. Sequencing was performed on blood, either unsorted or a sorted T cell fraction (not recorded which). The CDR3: CSARELGNQPQHF. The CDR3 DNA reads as TGCAGTGCTAGAGAGCTGGGAAATCAGCCCCAGCATTTT.